This TCR beta chain was sequenced in a study of beta chain features in type 1 diabetes. As for the study in general: Summed over all samples, the examined sorted cells came to 85 million to 130 million.

The germline V gene encodes CDR1 SQVTM and CDR2 ANQGSEA. Deletions cut 0 bases from V and 6 bases from J, with 15 bases between. This CDR3 has 14 amino acids. Regarding the study as a whole: Naive, central memory and regulatory TCRB repertoires appeared more similar among patients than healthy donors.

Markers CD45RO/CCR7/CD25/CD127/CD95/CD27 served to sort CD4+ naive, central memory, regulatory and stem cell-like memory cells. This clone has only a few counts. Its antigen is as yet unknown. Isolated RNA was reverse transcribed in full, so expressed TCRB transcripts were sequenced. Average reads for naive, central memory and regulatory T cell samples were roughly 3.4 million. Libraries were prepared by immunoSEQ multiplex PCR; TCRdb keeps only in-frame clonotypes and omits some of them. The repertoire holds under 450,000 clones, around 13% seen once, with under 0.04% in the top ten. The source of this sequence is a man aged 25 to 40 in good health. Sequencing was performed on naive CD4+ T cells from blood. The chain is built from TRBV29-1 and TRBJ2-7; D assignment may be TRBD1 or TRBD2 (6 bases each). CDR3 sequence reads: CSVEDRSGGSEQYV. In DNA form, the CDR3 reads TGCAGCGTTGAAGATCGTTCCGGGGGCAGCGAGCAGTACGTC.